What follows are 6 T cell receptor beta chains derived from one specimen sequenced in a study of Tregs in tolerant kidney transplant recipients. Using immunoSEQ multiplex PCR, the repertoire was profiled, and TCRdb retains in-frame clones only, with some absent. Recorded for this sample: about 52,000 clones. The sequenced sample was CD4+ T cells from blood, obtained before the transplant. All receptors derive from a human donor who received a combined kidney and bone marrow transplant.

On this clone: The CDR3 extends 3 residues past the end of the read, so its final part is completed from the germline J gene. V usage is TRBV18 and J usage is TRBJ2-7; D ambiguous. Looked up from germline, CDR1 is KGHSH and CDR2 is LQKENI. V was trimmed by 4 bases and J by 5 bases, leaving 12 bases between them. The CDR3 has 13 residues. This chain's CDR3 is CASSLGVRDEQYF. The sequenced part of the CDR3 DNA is TGTGCCAGCTCACTTGGTGTTCGGGACGAG.

Here the CDR3 reads CASSFGTGSGNTIYF. The CDR3 bases that were read are TGTGCCAGCAGCTTCGGGACAGGGTCTGGAAACACC. This sequence joins TRBV7-2 and TRBJ1-3, with TRBD1 identical over 9 bases. The sequenced fragment ends 3 residues before the CDR3 boundary, so the rest is inferred from the germline J gene. Per germline, CDR1 SGHTA and CDR2 FQGNSA. V gave up 3 bases and J gave up 1 base; unmatched junction bases: 1. The CDR3 runs 15 residues.

Details on this clone: From the germline J gene comes the end of the CDR3, since the read stops 3 residues before it. The chain links TRBV19 to TRBJ2-2; 7 nucleotides align to TRBD2. With 1 base clipped from V and 3 bases from J, the junction kept 2 bases outside the gene matches. Germline V gives CDR1 LNHDA, CDR2 SQIVND (reference sequence). The CDR3 loop spans 15 amino acids. The sequenced CDR3 bases are TGTGCCAGTAGTATAGGGGGAGGGGACACCGGGGAG. Translating it yields CASSIGGGDTGE. The CDR3, in full, reads CASSIGGGDTGELFF.

Notes on this clone: The sequenced fragment ends 3 residues before the CDR3 boundary, so the rest is inferred from the germline J gene. This chain uses TRBV10-3 with TRBJ2-5; D gene uncertain. This CDR3 is built from 14 residues. The V gene lost 0 bases and the J gene lost 2 bases, with 7 bases spanning the gap. Germline-derived CDR1 and CDR2 are ENHRY and SYGVKD. The sequenced part of the CDR3 DNA is TGTGCCATCAGTGAGTCGCTAAATCAAGAGACC. Its protein is CAISESLNQET. The whole CDR3 protein reads CAISESLNQETQYF.

To note about this clone: The CDR3 end is not reached by the read, which stops 3 residues before it; the germline J gene fills it in. The chain uses TRBV19 and TRBJ1-2, with 7 bases lining up with TRBD1. CDR1 is LNHDA and CDR2 is SQIVND in the germline V gene (reference sequence). After removal of 7 bases from V and 2 bases from J, the junction contained 10 bases not matched to a gene. This CDR3 spans 15 amino acids. Here the CDR3 reads CASTAGDSANYGYTF. Incomplete CDR3 DNA: TGTGCCAGTACCGCAGGGGACAGCGCCAACTATGGC. The full variable domain, rest sourced from reference TRBV19 and TRBJ1-2, is DGGITQSPKYLFRKEGQNVTLSCEQNLNHDAMYWYRQDPGQGLRLIYYSQIVNDFQKGDIAEGYSVSREKKESFPLTVTSAQKNPTAFYLCASTAGDSANYGYTFGSGTRLTVV.

About this clone itself: The CDR3 goes on 3 residues after the read ends, and that part is filled in from the germline J gene. This chain joins TRBV7-2 and TRBJ2-1; TRBD2 aligns across 7 bases. There are 15 residues in the CDR3. Trimming removed 6 bases from V and 2 bases from J; junction bases left unmatched: 7. In germline, CDR1 is SGHTA, CDR2 FQGNSA. The CDR3 region is CASSPASGAYNEQFF. The part of the CDR3 DNA that was read is TGTGCCAGCAGTCCCGCTAGCGGAGCCTACAATGAG.